The entry below gives a single T cell receptor (beta chain) sequence along with its context. This specimen belongs to a study of OX40 agonist ivuxolimab in advanced cancers. Study-wide background: Having had anti-PD-1, anti-PD-L1 or anti-CTLA-4 therapy before was allowed, and 40% to 45% had some.

There are 15 residues in the CDR3. Germline V gene data show CDR1 as MNHNS and CDR2 as SASEGT. V trimming: 6 bases; J trimming: 0 bases; junction bases outside the gene matches: 5. Produced via immunoSEQ multiplex PCR; TCRdb's table is partial and in-frame only. The table lists about 47,000 clones, around four fifths of them singletons. Sequences were derived from CD4+ or CD8+ T cells sorted from blood, sampled in a trial of the OX40 agonist ivuxolimab. This TCR was recovered from an adult with an advanced solid tumor such as melanoma, head and neck, liver or kidney cancer. This chain uses TRBV6-1 with TRBJ1-5, with TRBD1 matching over 7 bases. Written as DNA, the CDR3 is TGTGCCAGCAGGCCGGGACAGCATAGCAATCAGCCCCAGCATTTT. Translating it yields CASRPGQHSNQPQHF.